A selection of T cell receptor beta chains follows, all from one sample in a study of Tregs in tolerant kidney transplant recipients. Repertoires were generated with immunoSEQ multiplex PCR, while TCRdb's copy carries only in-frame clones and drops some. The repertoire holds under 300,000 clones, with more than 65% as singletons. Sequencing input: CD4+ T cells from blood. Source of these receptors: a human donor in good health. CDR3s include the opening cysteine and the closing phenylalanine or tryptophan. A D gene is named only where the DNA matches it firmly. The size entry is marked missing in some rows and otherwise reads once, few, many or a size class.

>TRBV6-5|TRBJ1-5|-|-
TGTGCCAGCAGTTACTCAATCAGTGGCAATCAGCCCCAGCATTTT
CASSYSISGNQPQHF
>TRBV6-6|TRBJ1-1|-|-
TGTGCCAGCAACAGGGACGTAGTGAACACTGAAGCTTTCTTT
CASNRDVVNTEAFF
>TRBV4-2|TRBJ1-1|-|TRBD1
TGTGCCAGCAGCCAAGAAATGACAGGGAGAACGGCTGAAGCTTTCTTT
CASSQEMTGRTAEAFF
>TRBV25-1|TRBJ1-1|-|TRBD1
TGTGCCAGCAGTGAACTCGTCTATGGCAGGACAGGGACTGAAGCTTTCTTT
CASSELVYGRTGTEAFF
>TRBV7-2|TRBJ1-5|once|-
TGTGCCAGCAGCCGGGGGGGTAGCAATCAGCCCCAGCATTTT
CASSRGGSNQPQHF
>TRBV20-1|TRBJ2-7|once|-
TGCAGTGCTTTCAGGGTTTCCGAGCAGTACTTC
CSAFRVSEQYF
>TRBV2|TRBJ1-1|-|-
TGTGCCAGCAGTGAAGGTCAGGAAGGGACTGAAGCTTTCTTT
CASSEGQEGTEAFF
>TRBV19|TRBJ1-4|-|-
TGTGCCAGTAGTTCCCGTAGTACAACTAATGAAAAACTGTTTTTT
CASSSRSTTNEKLFF
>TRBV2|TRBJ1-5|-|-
TGTGCCAGCAGTGAAAGTCAGCCCCAGCATTTT
CASSESQPQHF
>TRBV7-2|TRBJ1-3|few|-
TGTGCCAGCAGGGGAGTGACTGGAAACACCATATATTTT
CASRGVTGNTIYF
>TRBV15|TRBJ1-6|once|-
TGTGCCACCAGCAGAGGGGAAGGACAGTTTTATAATTCACCCCTCCACTTT
CATSRGEGQFYNSPLHF
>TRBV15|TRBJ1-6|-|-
TGTGCCACCAGCAACATCCGTGGGGCACCCCTCCACTTT
CATSNIRGAPLHF
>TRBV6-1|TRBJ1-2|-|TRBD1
TGTGCCAGCAGGAGAACCGGGACAGACTATGGCTACACCTTC
CASRRTGTDYGYTF
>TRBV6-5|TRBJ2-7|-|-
TGTGCCAGCAGCCACCGGGACCCCAGGGCCGAGCAGTACTTC
CASSHRDPRAEQYF
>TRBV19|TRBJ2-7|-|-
TGTGCCAGTAGTACGTCGACTAGAGGGCGCGAGCAGTACTTC
CASSTSTRGREQYF
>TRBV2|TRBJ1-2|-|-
TGTGCCAGCAGTGAATGGTCGGGTAACTATGGCTACACCTTC
CASSEWSGNYGYTF
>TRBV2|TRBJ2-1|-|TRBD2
TGTGCCAGCTCAAGGACTAGCGGAGGAGAGCAGTTCTTC
CASSRTSGGEQFF
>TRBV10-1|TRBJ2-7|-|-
TGCGCCAGCAGCCGAACGGGGACGGAGGAACAGTACTTC
CASSRTGTEEQYF
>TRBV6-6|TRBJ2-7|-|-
TGTGCCAGCAGTTACTCGATTGAGGATCCCGAGCAGTACTTC
CASSYSIEDPEQYF
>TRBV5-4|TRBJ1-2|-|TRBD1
TGTGCCAGCAGCCCACCGGGACAGCCCACTAGCGGCTACACCTTC
CASSPPGQPTSGYTF
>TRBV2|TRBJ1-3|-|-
TGTGCCAGTATCAGGGGCCCTGGAAACACCATATATTTT
CASIRGPGNTIYF
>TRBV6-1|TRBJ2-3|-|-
TGTGCCAGCAGTGTAGGGGTTTTGGCAGATACGCAGTATTTT
CASSVGVLADTQYF
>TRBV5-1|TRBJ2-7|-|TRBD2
TGCGCCAGCAGCCCCGGCGGGGCTAGCGGGGGGTCCACCTACGAGCAGTACTTC
CASSPGGASGGSTYEQYF
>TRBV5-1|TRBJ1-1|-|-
TGCGCCAGCAGCATGACGGTATCGAACACTGAAGCTTTCTTT
CASSMTVSNTEAFF
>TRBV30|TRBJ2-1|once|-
TGTGCCTGGGGAGGTGGGAATGAGCAGTTCTTC
CAWGGGNEQFF
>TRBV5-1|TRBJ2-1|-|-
TGCGCCAGCAGCTTGGGTGAACTAGTAAGAGAGCAGTTCTTC
CASSLGELVREQFF
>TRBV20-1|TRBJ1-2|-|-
TGCAGTGCCCCAGGGAGCGGCTACACCTTC
CSAPGSGYTF
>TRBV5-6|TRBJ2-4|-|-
TGTGCCAGCAGCTTGCCAGCCAAAAACATTCAGTACTTC
CASSLPAKNIQYF
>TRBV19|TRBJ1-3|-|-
TGTGCCAGTAGTATACGGGGACGTGGCTCTGGAAACACCATATATTTT
CASSIRGRGSGNTIYF
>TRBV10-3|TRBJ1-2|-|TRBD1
TGTGCCATCAGTGAAAGTTCGGGACAGGGGGCTGCTGGCTACACCTTC
CAISESSGQGAAGYTF
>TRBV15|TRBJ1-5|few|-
TGTGCCACCAGCAGGGGGCCCGGGTCCTATCAGCCCCAGCATTTT
CATSRGPGSYQPQHF
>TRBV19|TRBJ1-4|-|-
TGTGCCAGTATGAGGGGGGACGGAACTAATGAAAAACTGTTTTTT
CASMRGDGTNEKLFF
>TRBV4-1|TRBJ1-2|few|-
TGCGCCAGCAGCCCCACCGGGGCCCTCTATGGCTACACCTTC
CASSPTGALYGYTF
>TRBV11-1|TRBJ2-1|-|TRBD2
TGTGCCAGCAGCCCCCTAGCGGGAGCCTCTTCCTACAATGAGCAGTTCTTC
CASSPLAGASSYNEQFF
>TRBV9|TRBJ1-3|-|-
TGTGCCAGCAGCTTCGCCCCGGACACCATATATTTT
CASSFAPDTIYF
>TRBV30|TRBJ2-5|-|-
TGTGCCTGGAAGAGACAAAGCCAAGAGACCCAGTACTTC
CAWKRQSQETQYF
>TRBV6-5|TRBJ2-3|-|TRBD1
TGTGCCAGCAGTGCCGGACAGGGCAGAGATACGCAGTATTTT
CASSAGQGRDTQYF
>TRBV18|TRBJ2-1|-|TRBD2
TGTGCCAGCTCACCCCCTTGGACTAGCGGGGGGACTTATGACAATGAGCAGTTCTTC
CASSPPWTSGGTYDNEQFF
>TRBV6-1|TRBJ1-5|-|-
TGTGCCAGCAGTGATTCGGGGGGCAATCAGCCCCAGCATTTT
CASSDSGGNQPQHF
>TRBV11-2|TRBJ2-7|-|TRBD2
TGTGCCAGCAGCGGACTAGCGGGTCTGGCCTACGAGCAGTACTTC
CASSGLAGLAYEQYF